A selection of T cell receptor beta chains follows, all from one sample in a study of identical twins. TCRdb re-derived calls from the 5' RACE reads in MiXCR, one entry per CDR3 protein. The profile shows some 710,000 distinct CDR3 sequences, 5.5% to 7.5% of them singletons. What was sequenced was naive T cells sorted from blood. The receptor set was obtained from a young man in good health. The CDR3 runs from the conserved cysteine through the conserved F or W. The order of the fields is D gene, V gene, clone size, J gene, CDR3 protein, CDR3 DNA. A D gene is named only where the DNA matches it firmly. Size is stated for part of the rows, as once, few or many counts, or as a class when the clone is expanded.

NA,TRBV5-1,many,TRBJ2-2,CASSDRIILLDGELFF,TGCGCCAGCAGCGATCGGATCATCCTCCTGGATGGGGAGCTGTTTTTT
TRBD2,TRBV4-1,many,TRBJ2-2,CASSQEGLVTGELFF,TGCGCCAGCAGCCAAGAGGGACTAGTCACCGGGGAGCTGTTTTTT
NA,TRBV6-1,many,TRBJ2-1,CASRDPTHEQFF,TGTGCCAGCAGGGATCCTACTCATGAGCAGTTCTTC
NA,TRBV18,many,TRBJ2-1,CASSPPSENEQFF,TGTGCCAGCTCACCACCCTCAGAAAATGAGCAGTTCTTC
NA,TRBV6-5,few,TRBJ2-5,CASSLNMGAETQYF,TGTGCCAGCAGTTTAAATATGGGGGCAGAGACCCAGTACTTC
TRBD1,TRBV7-9,NA,TRBJ2-1,CASSMGQPHSYNEQFF,TGTGCCAGCAGCATGGGACAGCCCCACTCCTACAATGAGCAGTTCTTC
NA,TRBV12-3/TRBV12-4,NA,TRBJ2-2,CATQAGQTNTGELFF,TGTGCCACCCAGGCAGGGCAGACAAACACCGGGGAGCTGTTTTTT
NA,TRBV7-9,many,TRBJ2-3,CASSQTASTDTQYF,TGTGCCAGCAGCCAGACCGCTTCCACAGATACGCAGTATTTT
NA,TRBV25-1,few,TRBJ1-2,CASSEFGESHGYTF,TGTGCCAGCAGTGAATTTGGGGAGAGTCATGGCTACACCTTC
NA,TRBV30,NA,TRBJ1-4,CAWSRGTNEKLFF,TGTGCCTGGAGCCGAGGCACTAATGAAAAACTGTTTTTT
NA,TRBV29-1,many,TRBJ2-5,CSVEGQPQETQYF,TGCAGCGTTGAAGGGCAGCCCCAAGAGACCCAGTACTTC
NA,TRBV11-2,many,TRBJ2-7,CASSLDGLGAYEQYF,TGTGCCAGCAGCTTAGATGGTCTCGGGGCCTACGAGCAGTACTTC
TRBD2,TRBV5-1,many,TRBJ2-3,CASSLDGLAGGPDTQYF,TGCGCCAGCAGCTTGGACGGACTAGCGGGAGGACCAGATACGCAGTATTTT
TRBD1,TRBV10-3,NA,TRBJ1-2,CAILGTGNGYTF,TGTGCCATACTCGGGACAGGGAATGGCTACACCTTC
TRBD1,TRBV12-3/TRBV12-4,NA,TRBJ2-1,CASSPGTDRGEQFF,TGTGCCAGCAGTCCCGGGACAGATCGAGGTGAGCAGTTCTTC
NA,TRBV12-3/TRBV12-4,NA,TRBJ2-5,CASGKMQETQYF,TGTGCCAGCGGCAAGATGCAAGAGACCCAGTACTTC
TRBD2,TRBV7-2,many,TRBJ2-3,CASSRTSTGTDTQYF,TGTGCCAGCAGCAGGACTAGCACCGGCACAGATACGCAGTATTTT
TRBD1,TRBV27,many,TRBJ2-2,CASRGQGGTGELFF,TGTGCCAGCAGGGGACAGGGAGGCACCGGGGAGCTGTTTTTT
NA,TRBV15,many,TRBJ2-2,CATSAGVGGELFF,TGTGCCACCAGTGCAGGAGTTGGCGGGGAGCTGTTTTTT
TRBD1,TRBV5-1,NA,TRBJ1-6,CASSGDSYNSPLHF,TGCGCCAGCAGCGGGGACAGTTATAATTCACCCCTCCACTTT
NA,TRBV20-1,few,TRBJ2-5,CSASITAKETQYF,TGCAGTGCTAGTATAACAGCTAAAGAGACCCAGTACTTC
NA,TRBV6-2/TRBV6-3,NA,TRBJ2-7,CASRSTDYYEQYF,TGTGCCAGCCGATCGACGGACTACTACGAGCAGTACTTC
TRBD2,TRBV6-1,NA,TRBJ2-7,CASSRTSGTILGGVYEQYF,TGTGCCAGCAGCCGAACTAGCGGGACCATTCTCGGCGGGGTGTACGAGCAGTACTTC
NA,TRBV28,few,TRBJ2-7,CASSFRLYEQYF,TGTGCCAGCAGTTTCAGGCTCTACGAGCAGTACTTC
NA,TRBV20-1,few,TRBJ2-7,CSARDLAGAYEQYF,TGCAGTGCTAGAGATCTAGCAGGGGCCTACGAGCAGTACTTC
TRBD1,TRBV7-3,many,TRBJ1-1,CASSTGQGIAEAFF,TGTGCCAGCAGCACCGGACAGGGAATCGCTGAAGCTTTCTTT
NA,TRBV12-3/TRBV12-4,NA,TRBJ2-4,CASSLGAVIAKNIQYF,TGTGCCAGCAGTTTAGGGGCAGTTATAGCCAAAAACATTCAGTACTTC
NA,TRBV20-1,few,TRBJ2-5,CSASQLGAETQYF,TGCAGTGCTTCCCAACTCGGGGCAGAGACCCAGTACTTC
NA,TRBV28,NA,TRBJ2-1,CASSLVSGYEQFF,TGTGCCAGCAGTTTAGTATCCGGCTATGAGCAGTTCTTC
TRBD2,TRBV7-9,many,TRBJ2-5,CASSLSGGFQETQYF,TGTGCCAGCAGCTTGTCGGGAGGGTTTCAAGAGACCCAGTACTTC
NA,TRBV29-1,many,TRBJ2-1,CSVETNEQFF,TGCAGCGTTGAGACCAATGAGCAGTTCTTC
NA,TRBV4-3,many,TRBJ2-7,CASSQDLPYEQYF,TGCGCCAGCAGCCAAGATTTGCCTTACGAGCAGTACTTC